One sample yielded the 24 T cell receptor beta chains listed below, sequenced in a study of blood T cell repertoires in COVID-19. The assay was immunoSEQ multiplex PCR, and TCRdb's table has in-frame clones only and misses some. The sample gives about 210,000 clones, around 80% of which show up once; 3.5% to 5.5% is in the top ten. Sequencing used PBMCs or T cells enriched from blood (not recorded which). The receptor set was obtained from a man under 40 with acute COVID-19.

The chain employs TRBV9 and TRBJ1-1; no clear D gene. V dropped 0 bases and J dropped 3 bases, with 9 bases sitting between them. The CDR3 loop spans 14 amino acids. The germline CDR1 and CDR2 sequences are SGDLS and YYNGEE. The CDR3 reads CASSVAGVDTEAFF. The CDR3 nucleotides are TGTGCCAGCAGCGTAGCCGGGGTGGACACTGAAGCTTTCTTT.

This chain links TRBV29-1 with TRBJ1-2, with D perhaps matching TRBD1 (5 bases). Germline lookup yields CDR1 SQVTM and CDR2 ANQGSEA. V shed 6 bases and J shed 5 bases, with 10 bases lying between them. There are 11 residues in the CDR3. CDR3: CSVRDSYGYTF. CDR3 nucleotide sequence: TGCAGCGTCAGGGATTCATATGGCTACACCTTC.

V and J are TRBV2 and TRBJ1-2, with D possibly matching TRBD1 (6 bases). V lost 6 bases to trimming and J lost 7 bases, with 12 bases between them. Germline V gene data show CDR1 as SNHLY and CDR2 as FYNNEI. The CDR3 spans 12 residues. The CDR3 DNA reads TGTGCCAGCAGACCTACAGGGCCTGGCTACACCTTC. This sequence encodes CASRPTGPGYTF.

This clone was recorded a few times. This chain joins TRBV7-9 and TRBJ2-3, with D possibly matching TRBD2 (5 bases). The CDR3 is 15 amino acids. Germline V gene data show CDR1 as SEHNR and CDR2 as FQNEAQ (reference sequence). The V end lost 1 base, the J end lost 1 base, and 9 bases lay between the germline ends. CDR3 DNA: TGTGCCAGCAGCTTAGTCGCCGGGGGCACAGATACGCAGTATTTT. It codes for CASSLVAGGTDTQYF.

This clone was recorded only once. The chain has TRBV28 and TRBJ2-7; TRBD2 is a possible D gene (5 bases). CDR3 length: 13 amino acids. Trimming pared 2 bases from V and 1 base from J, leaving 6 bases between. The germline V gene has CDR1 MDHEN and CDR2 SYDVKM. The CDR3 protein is CASSLGRSYEQYF. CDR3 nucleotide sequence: TGTGCCAGCAGTTTAGGGAGATCCTACGAGCAGTACTTC.

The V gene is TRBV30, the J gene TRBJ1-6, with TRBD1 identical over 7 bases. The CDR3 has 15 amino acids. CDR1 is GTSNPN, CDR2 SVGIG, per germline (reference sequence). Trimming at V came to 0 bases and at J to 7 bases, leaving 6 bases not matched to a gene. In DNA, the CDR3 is TGTGCCTGGAGTGTATTAGGGGGACAGAATTCACCCCTCCACTTT. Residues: CAWSVLGGQNSPLHF.

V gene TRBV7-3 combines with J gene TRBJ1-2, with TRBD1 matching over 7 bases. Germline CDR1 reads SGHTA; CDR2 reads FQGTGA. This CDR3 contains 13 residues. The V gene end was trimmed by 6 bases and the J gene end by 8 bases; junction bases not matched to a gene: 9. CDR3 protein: CASSSDRVEGYTF. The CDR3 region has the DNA TGTGCCAGCAGTTCCGACAGGGTGGAAGGCTACACCTTC.

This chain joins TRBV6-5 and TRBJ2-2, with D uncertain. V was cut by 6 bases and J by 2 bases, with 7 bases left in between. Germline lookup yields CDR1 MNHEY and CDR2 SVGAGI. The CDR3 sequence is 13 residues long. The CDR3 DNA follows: TGTGCCAGCAGCCTTTCTAACACCGGGGAGCTGTTTTTT. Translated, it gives CASSLSNTGELFF.

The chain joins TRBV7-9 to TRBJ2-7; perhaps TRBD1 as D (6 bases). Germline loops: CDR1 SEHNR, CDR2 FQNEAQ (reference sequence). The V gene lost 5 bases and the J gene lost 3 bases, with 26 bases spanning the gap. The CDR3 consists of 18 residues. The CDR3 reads CASSVRGKFQGVYYEQYF. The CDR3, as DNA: TGTGCCAGCAGCGTTAGGGGGAAGTTCCAGGGTGTATACTACGAGCAGTACTTC.

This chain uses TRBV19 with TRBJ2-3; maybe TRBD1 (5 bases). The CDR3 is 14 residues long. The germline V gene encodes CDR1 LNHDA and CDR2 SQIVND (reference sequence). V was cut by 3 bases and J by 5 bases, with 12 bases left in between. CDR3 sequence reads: CASSIQGSVDTQYF. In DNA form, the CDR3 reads TGTGCCAGTAGTATCCAGGGCTCCGTAGATACGCAGTATTTT.

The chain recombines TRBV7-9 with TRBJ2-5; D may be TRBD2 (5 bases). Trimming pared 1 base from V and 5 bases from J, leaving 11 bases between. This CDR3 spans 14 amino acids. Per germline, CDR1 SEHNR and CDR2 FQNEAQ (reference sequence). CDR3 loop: CASSLVGPGETQYF. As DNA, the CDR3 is TGTGCCAGCAGCTTAGTAGGGCCGGGGGAGACCCAGTACTTC.

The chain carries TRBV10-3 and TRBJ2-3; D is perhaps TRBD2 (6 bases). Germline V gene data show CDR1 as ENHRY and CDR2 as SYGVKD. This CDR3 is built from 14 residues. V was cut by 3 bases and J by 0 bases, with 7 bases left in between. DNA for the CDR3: TGTGCCATCAGTGACGCGGGGAGCACAGATACGCAGTATTTT. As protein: CAISDAGSTDTQYF.

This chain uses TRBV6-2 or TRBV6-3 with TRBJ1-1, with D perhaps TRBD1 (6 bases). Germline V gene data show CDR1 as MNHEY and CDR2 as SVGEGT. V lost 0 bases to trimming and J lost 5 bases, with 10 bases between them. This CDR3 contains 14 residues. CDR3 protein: CASSYSGTRTEAFF. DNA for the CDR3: TGTGCCAGCAGTTACTCCGGGACAAGGACTGAAGCTTTCTTT.

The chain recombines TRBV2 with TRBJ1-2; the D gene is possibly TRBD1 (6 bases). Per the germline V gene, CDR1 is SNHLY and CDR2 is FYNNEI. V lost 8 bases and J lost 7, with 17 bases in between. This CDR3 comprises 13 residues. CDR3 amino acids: CASGQSGLGGYTF. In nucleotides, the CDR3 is TGTGCCAGCGGACAGTCGGGCCTAGGTGGCTACACCTTC. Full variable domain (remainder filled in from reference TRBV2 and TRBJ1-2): EPEVTQTPSHQVTQMGQEVILRCVPISNHLYFYWYRQILGQKVEFLVSFYNNEISEKSEIFDDQFSVERPDGSNFTLKIRSTKLEDSAMYFCASGQSGLGGYTFGSGTRLTVV.

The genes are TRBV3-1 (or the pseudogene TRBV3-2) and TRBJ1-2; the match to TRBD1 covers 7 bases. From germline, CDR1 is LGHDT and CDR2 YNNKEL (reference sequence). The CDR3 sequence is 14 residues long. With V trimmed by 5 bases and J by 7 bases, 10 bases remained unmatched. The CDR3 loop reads CASSVRTGPAGYTF. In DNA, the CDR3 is TGTGCCAGCAGCGTCCGGACAGGCCCTGCTGGCTACACCTTC.

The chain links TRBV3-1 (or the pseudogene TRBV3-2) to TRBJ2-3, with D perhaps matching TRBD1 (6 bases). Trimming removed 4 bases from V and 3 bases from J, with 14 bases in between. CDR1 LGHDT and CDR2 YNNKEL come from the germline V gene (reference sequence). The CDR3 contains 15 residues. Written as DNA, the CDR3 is TGTGCCAGCAGCCGGGGACAATTCCGTACAGATACGCAGTATTTT. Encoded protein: CASSRGQFRTDTQYF.

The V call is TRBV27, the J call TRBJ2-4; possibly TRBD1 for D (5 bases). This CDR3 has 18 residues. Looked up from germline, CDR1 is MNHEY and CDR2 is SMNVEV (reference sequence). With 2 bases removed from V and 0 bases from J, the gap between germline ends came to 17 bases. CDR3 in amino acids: CASSLGSGWGIAKNIQYF. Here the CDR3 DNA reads TGTGCCAGCAGTTTAGGGTCAGGGTGGGGTATAGCCAAAAACATTCAGTACTTC.

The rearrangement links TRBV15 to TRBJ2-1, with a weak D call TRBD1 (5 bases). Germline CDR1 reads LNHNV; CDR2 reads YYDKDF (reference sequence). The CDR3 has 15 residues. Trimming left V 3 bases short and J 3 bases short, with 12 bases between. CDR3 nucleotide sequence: TGTGCCACCAGCAGTCCCCTTGACAGCTACAATGAGCAGTTCTTC. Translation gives CATSSPLDSYNEQFF.

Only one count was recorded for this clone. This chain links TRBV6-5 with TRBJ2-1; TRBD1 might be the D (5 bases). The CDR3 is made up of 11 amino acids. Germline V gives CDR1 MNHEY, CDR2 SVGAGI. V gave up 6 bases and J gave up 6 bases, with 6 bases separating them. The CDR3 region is CASRGVNEQFF. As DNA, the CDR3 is TGTGCCAGCAGAGGGGTCAATGAGCAGTTCTTC.

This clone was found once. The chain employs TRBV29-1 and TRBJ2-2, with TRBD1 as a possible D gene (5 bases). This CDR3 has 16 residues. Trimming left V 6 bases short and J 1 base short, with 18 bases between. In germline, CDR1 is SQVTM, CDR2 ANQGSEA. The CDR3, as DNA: TGCAGCGTAGGGGCGAGGTCAGGTTTGAACACCGGGGAGCTGTTTTTT. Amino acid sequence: CSVGARSGLNTGELFF.

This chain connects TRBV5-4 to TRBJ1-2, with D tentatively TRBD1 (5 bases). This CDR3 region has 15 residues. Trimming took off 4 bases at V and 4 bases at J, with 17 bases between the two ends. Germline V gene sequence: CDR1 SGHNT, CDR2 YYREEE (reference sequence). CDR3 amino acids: CASSIREEGTYGYTF. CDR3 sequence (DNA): TGTGCCAGCAGCATTAGGGAGGAGGGGACCTATGGCTACACCTTC.

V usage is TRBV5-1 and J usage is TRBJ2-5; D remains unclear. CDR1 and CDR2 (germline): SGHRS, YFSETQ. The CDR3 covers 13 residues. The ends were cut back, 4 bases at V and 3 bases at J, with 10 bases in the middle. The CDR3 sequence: CASSPRPEETQYF. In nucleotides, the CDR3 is TGCGCCAGCAGCCCACGTCCAGAAGAGACCCAGTACTTC.

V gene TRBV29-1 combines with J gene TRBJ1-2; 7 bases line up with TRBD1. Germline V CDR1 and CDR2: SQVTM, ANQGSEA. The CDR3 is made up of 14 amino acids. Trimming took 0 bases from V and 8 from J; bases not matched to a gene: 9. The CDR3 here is CSVEEPGQIRGYTF. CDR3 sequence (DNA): TGCAGCGTTGAAGAGCCGGGACAGATTCGAGGCTACACCTTC.

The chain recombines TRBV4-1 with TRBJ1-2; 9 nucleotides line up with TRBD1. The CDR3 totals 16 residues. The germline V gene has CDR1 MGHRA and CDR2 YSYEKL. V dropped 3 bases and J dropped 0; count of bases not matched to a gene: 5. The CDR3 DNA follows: TGCGCCAGCAGCCAGGACAGGGGCTTAGCTAACTATGGCTACACCTTC. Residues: CASSQDRGLANYGYTF.